Listed below are T cell receptor beta chains from one sample, sequenced in a study of CD8 T cells in Susac syndrome. A single record per CDR3 protein comes from TCRdb applying MiXCR to the immunoSEQ multiplex PCR reads. Of some 97,000 distinct CDR3 sequences listed, 95% are singletons. Material for sequencing was CD8+ T cells from PBMCs. The receptor set was obtained from a human donor with Susac syndrome. CDR3s include the opening cysteine and the closing phenylalanine or tryptophan. The D gene is left open where the match is weak. Only some rows state a clone size, as once, few, many or a class for expanded clones.

size: NA; V: TRBV21-1; D: NA; J: TRBJ2-7; CDR3: CASGVVQDAYEQYF
size: NA; V: TRBV25-1; D: NA; J: TRBJ2-6; CDR3: CASSTRQESSFGANVLTF
size: NA; V: TRBV27; D: NA; J: TRBJ2-1; CDR3: CASSLFAASNSYNEQFF
size: NA; V: TRBV27; D: NA; J: TRBJ2-1; CDR3: CASSLQGPYNEQFF
size: NA; V: TRBV3-1; D: TRBD2; J: TRBJ2-5; CDR3: CASTLRGEETQYF
size: NA; V: TRBV5-1; D: NA; J: TRBJ2-4; CDR3: CASSGGDSLWRTNIQYF
size: once; V: TRBV9; D: NA; J: TRBJ2-2; CDR3: CASSVGGDNTGELFF
size: NA; V: TRBV18; D: NA; J: TRBJ1-5; CDR3: CASSTEAGNQPQHF
size: NA; V: TRBV9; D: NA; J: TRBJ1-2; CDR3: CASSVGGMPYGYTF
size: NA; V: TRBV3-1; D: NA; J: TRBJ2-1; CDR3: CASSPWEGRKGDEQFF
size: NA; V: TRBV3-1; D: TRBD1; J: TRBJ1-2; CDR3: CASSPDRVGGYTF
size: NA; V: TRBV29-1; D: NA; J: TRBJ1-4; CDR3: CSVGETNEKLFF
size: NA; V: TRBV29-1; D: TRBD2; J: TRBJ2-3; CDR3: CSGGVQDTQYF
size: NA; V: TRBV19; D: NA; J: TRBJ2-4; CDR3: CASSPREGDIQYF
size: NA; V: TRBV29-1; D: NA; J: TRBJ2-1; CDR3: CSGSGSAIEQFF
size: NA; V: TRBV25-1; D: NA; J: TRBJ1-6; CDR3: CASSGWGESPLHF
size: NA; V: TRBV4-2; D: TRBD2; J: TRBJ2-7; CDR3: CASSQARGTSNEQYF
size: NA; V: TRBV9; D: NA; J: TRBJ1-5; CDR3: CASSVGGNSNQPQHF
size: NA; V: TRBV19; D: NA; J: TRBJ1-6; CDR3: CASSIDQANSPLHF
size: NA; V: TRBV3-1; D: NA; J: TRBJ1-1; CDR3: CASSQDYGWTEAFF
size: NA; V: TRBV13; D: TRBD2; J: TRBJ2-5; CDR3: CASSWTSGGTAQYF
size: once; V: TRBV11-2; D: NA; J: TRBJ2-7; CDR3: CASSLEVGKRHEQYF
size: NA; V: TRBV16; D: TRBD1; J: TRBJ2-7; CDR3: CASSTGQGAHEQYF
size: NA; V: TRBV11-3; D: TRBD1; J: TRBJ1-1; CDR3: CASSLGTGYEAFF
size: NA; V: TRBV5-1; D: TRBD1; J: TRBJ1-1; CDR3: CASSWHDREGGPTEAFF
size: NA; V: TRBV10-3; D: NA; J: TRBJ1-2; CDR3: CAITGQHYGYTF
size: NA; V: TRBV20-1; D: NA; J: TRBJ2-1; CDR3: CSARDKSEHYYNEQFF
size: NA; V: TRBV15; D: NA; J: TRBJ1-6; CDR3: CATSPITGNDYNSPLHF
size: NA; V: TRBV7-3; D: NA; J: TRBJ2-1; CDR3: CASSSTSENNEQFF
size: NA; V: TRBV15; D: TRBD1; J: TRBJ1-1; CDR3: CATSNTDRDTEAFF
size: NA; V: TRBV18; D: TRBD1; J: TRBJ2-5; CDR3: CASSTTGTGPAETQYF
size: NA; V: TRBV20-1; D: NA; J: TRBJ1-2; CDR3: CSARDVTGFGNYGYTF
size: NA; V: TRBV15; D: TRBD2; J: TRBJ2-3; CDR3: CATSATGLEARDTQYF
size: NA; V: TRBV20-1; D: TRBD1; J: TRBJ2-7; CDR3: CSLPGQAYPAYEQYF
size: NA; V: TRBV25-1; D: TRBD1; J: TRBJ1-1; CDR3: CASSASQGASTEAFF
size: NA; V: TRBV29-1; D: NA; J: TRBJ1-2; CDR3: CSVAGHSKAYGYTF
size: NA; V: TRBV29-1; D: NA; J: TRBJ1-1; CDR3: CSVEEEQDHNTEAFF
size: once; V: TRBV29-1; D: TRBD1; J: TRBJ2-1; CDR3: CSVVTGDSYNEQFF
size: NA; V: TRBV12-3/TRBV12-4; D: NA; J: TRBJ2-1; CDR3: CASSLDRSHNEQFF
size: NA; V: TRBV5-8; D: NA; J: TRBJ2-7; CDR3: CASSLGPTYEQYF
size: NA; V: TRBV2; D: NA; J: TRBJ1-2; CDR3: CASSGLSIANYGYTF
size: once; V: TRBV27; D: NA; J: TRBJ1-1; CDR3: CASSFVVNTEAFF
size: NA; V: TRBV12-3/TRBV12-4; D: TRBD1; J: TRBJ2-5; CDR3: CASRPGQGQETQYF
size: NA; V: TRBV29-1; D: TRBD1; J: TRBJ1-2; CDR3: CSVEVSGTGGLKNGYTF
size: NA; V: TRBV20-1; D: NA; J: TRBJ1-1; CDR3: CSASHTGMRAEAFF
size: NA; V: TRBV4-1; D: NA; J: TRBJ1-5; CDR3: CASSQEGGGGTQPQHF
size: NA; V: TRBV24-1; D: NA; J: TRBJ1-5; CDR3: CATSDLGKPQHF
size: NA; V: TRBV19; D: NA; J: TRBJ2-2; CDR3: CASSDPAPNTGELFF
size: NA; V: TRBV9; D: NA; J: TRBJ2-7; CDR3: CASSVSSLGEQYF
size: NA; V: TRBV4-1; D: NA; J: TRBJ2-3; CDR3: CASSQDPGVADTQYF
size: NA; V: TRBV3-1; D: TRBD2; J: TRBJ2-7; CDR3: CASSQSARELTYEQYF
size: NA; V: TRBV7-2; D: NA; J: TRBJ2-7; CDR3: CASSTRQGGTGYEQYF
size: NA; V: TRBV20-1; D: TRBD2; J: TRBJ2-5; CDR3: CSAPLAGQQETQYF
size: NA; V: TRBV20-1; D: TRBD2; J: TRBJ2-1; CDR3: CSADGTSGGYNEQFF
size: NA; V: TRBV20-1; D: NA; J: TRBJ2-3; CDR3: CSAREDRSGGTQYF
size: NA; V: TRBV29-1; D: NA; J: TRBJ1-1; CDR3: CSVWTSTGNTEAFF
size: NA; V: TRBV21-1; D: NA; J: TRBJ2-7; CDR3: CASSKAPYEQYF
size: once; V: TRBV29-1; D: TRBD1; J: TRBJ1-2; CDR3: CSAAFPKGQSYGYTF
size: NA; V: TRBV2; D: TRBD1; J: TRBJ1-5; CDR3: CASSEGQGAQPQHF